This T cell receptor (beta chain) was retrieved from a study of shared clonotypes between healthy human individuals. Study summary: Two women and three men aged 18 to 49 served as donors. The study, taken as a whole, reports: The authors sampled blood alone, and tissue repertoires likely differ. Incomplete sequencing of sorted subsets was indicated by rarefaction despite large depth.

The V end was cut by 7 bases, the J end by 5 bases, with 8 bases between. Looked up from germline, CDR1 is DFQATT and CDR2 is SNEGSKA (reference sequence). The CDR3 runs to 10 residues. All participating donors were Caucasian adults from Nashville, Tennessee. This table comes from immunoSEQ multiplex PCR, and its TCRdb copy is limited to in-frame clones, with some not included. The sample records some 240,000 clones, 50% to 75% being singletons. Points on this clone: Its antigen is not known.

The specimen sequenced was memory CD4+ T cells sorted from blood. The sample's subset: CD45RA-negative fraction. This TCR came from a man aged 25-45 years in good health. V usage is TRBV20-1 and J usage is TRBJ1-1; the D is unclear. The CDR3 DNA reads TGCAGTGTCGGGCGGACTGAAGCTTTCTTT. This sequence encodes CSVGRTEAFF.